This record covers a single T cell receptor (beta chain). Antigen specificity is unknown. The record originates from a study of cytomegalovirus exposure and HLA in healthy donors. Study outcomes and limitations: In a later analysis, TCR beta V- and J-gene trimming was associated with a missense DCLRE1C variant. Exclusion as indistinguishable affected some V segments, including TRBV6-2 and TRBV6-3.

In the PCR, 60 Vbeta and 13 Jbeta primers were used. Measured with immunoSEQ multiplex PCR; TCRdb has only the in-frame clones, and not every one. The sample contains 85,000 to 120,000 clones, roughly 80% of which appear only once. The ends were cut back, 4 bases at V and 1 base at J, with 14 bases in the middle. This CDR3 spans 15 amino acids. Germline V gene lookup returns CDR1 SGHDT and CDR2 YYEEEE. The TCR was taken from a man in his sixties in good health and CMV-seronegative. The chain is built from TRBV5-6 and TRBJ2-5; D perhaps matches TRBD2 (6 bases). The sequenced sample was PBMCs. The CDR3 loop is CASSNIGTFQETQYF. The CDR3 DNA reads TGTGCCAGCAGCAATATTGGGACTTTCCAAGAGACCCAGTACTTC.